This TCR beta chain was profiled in a study of T cell responses to AZD1222 COVID-19 vaccine. Germline values: CDR1 SGHAT, CDR2 FQNNGV. The ends were cut back, 5 bases at V and 1 base at J, with 15 bases in the middle. CDR3 length: 15 amino acids. Generated by immunoSEQ multiplex PCR, the TCRdb table keeps only in-frame clones and is missing some. Of under 55,000 clones listed, around 80% were seen once; the top ten hold roughly 10%. General study results and limits: White British people made up most donors, females outnumbered males, and clonal diversity was possibly underestimated. Distributed over spike, vaccine-associated CD4 TCRs predominated at 160-218 and 743-854. In all cases, repertoires were sampled only after the peak T cell response. Seropositive AZD1222 recipients at baseline numbered only 6 or 7.

A single count supports this clone. Antigen unknown. The sequences come from peripheral blood, collected on day 0 of AZD1222 vaccination. The rearrangement uses TRBV11-2 and TRBJ2-7, with D tentatively TRBD1 (6 bases). This TCR was sampled from an adult in good health. DNA of the CDR3: TGTGCCAGCAGCCCCTATCAAGGGGGTTCCTACGAGCAGTACTTC. Translating it yields CASSPYQGGSYEQYF.